This T cell receptor (beta chain) originates from a study of T cells after posttransplantation cyclophosphamide. Looked up from germline, CDR1 is MNHEY and CDR2 is SVGAGI. V was trimmed by 7 bases and J by 1 base, leaving 11 bases between them. This CDR3 has 14 amino acids. TCRdb's table, derived via immunoSEQ multiplex PCR, lists solely in-frame clones and lacks some. Of about 12,000 clones in the sample, around 2% were seen once. Busulfan-fludarabine conditioning, marrow transplant, and cyclophosphamide on days +3 and +4 were administered. The chain carries TRBV6-5 and TRBJ2-4, with D possibly TRBD2 on 6 matching bases. Sample: PBMCs, taken after allogeneic stem cell transplant with posttransplant cyclophosphamide. This sequence originates from a young adult male patient who received an allogeneic stem cell transplant from a related donor, was CMV-positive, and had no GVHD. Some T cells may be provided by the graft donor. The CDR3 reads CASTPAGAKNIQYF. CDR3 bases: TGTGCCAGCACACCGGCGGGGGCCAAAAACATTCAGTACTTC.